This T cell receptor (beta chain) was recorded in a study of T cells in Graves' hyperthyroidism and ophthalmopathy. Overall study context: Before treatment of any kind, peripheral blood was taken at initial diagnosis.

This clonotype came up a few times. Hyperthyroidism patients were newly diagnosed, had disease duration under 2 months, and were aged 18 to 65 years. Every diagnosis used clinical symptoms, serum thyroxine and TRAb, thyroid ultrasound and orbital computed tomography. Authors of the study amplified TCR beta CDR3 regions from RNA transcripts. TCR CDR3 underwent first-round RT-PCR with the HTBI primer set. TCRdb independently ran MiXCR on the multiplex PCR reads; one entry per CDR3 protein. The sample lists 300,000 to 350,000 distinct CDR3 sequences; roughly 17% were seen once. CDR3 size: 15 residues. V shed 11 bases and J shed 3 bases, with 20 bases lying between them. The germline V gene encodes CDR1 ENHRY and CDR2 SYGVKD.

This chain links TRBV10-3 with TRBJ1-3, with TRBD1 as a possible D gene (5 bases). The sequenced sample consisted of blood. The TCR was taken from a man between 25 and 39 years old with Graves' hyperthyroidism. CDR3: CAVYSGPEHGNTIYF. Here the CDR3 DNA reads TGTGCCGTATATTCGGGACCGGAGCATGGAAACACCATATATTTT.